Sequencing of this T cell receptor (beta chain) was carried out in a study of T cell changes during pregnancy in multiple sclerosis. CDR3 length: 13 residues. CDR1 is MNHNS, CDR2 SASEGT, per germline. V lost 6 bases to trimming and J lost 2 bases, with 9 bases between them. Profiling relied on immunoSEQ multiplex PCR, and the TCRdb table lists in-frame clones only, not all of them. Among fewer than 55,000 clones listed, 90% were seen once. Sequenced material: peripheral blood, taken after pregnancy. V usage is TRBV6-1 and J usage is TRBJ2-3, with D possibly matching TRBD1 (6 bases). This TCR was sampled from a female donor in good health, enrolled as a control in a pregnancy study. The CDR3 loop reads CASRQGATDTQYF. CDR3 coding DNA: TGTGCCAGCAGACAGGGCGCCACAGATACGCAGTATTTT.